A single T cell receptor beta chain is shown here with its context. The data originate from a study of blood T cell repertoires in COVID-19. Whole-study context: Sites in the United States, Italy and Spain provided acute and convalescent COVID-19 samples. The analysed material was cDNA or gDNA that came from T cells, B-cell-depleted T cells, or PBMCs.

Original analysis: Quantification of nucleated cells was approximated via reference gene primer amplification. Using immunoSEQ multiplex PCR, the repertoire was profiled, and TCRdb retains in-frame clones only, with some absent. That table furnishes V, J and clone size, whereas the DNA furnished D and trimming. The sample lists around 300,000 clones, 80% to 90% occurring once. V was pared by 0 bases and J by 6 bases, with 15 bases between. CDR1 and CDR2 from the germline V gene are GTSNPN and SVGIG (reference sequence). The CDR3 contains 15 residues. The TCR was taken from a woman in her fifties or sixties who had recovered from COVID-19. The sequenced sample was peripheral blood. V is TRBV30 and J is TRBJ1-5; D gene ambiguous. CDR3 residues: CAWSVMPGSGQPQHF. The CDR3 coding sequence is TGTGCCTGGAGTGTAATGCCGGGGTCCGGTCAGCCCCAGCATTTT.